The 9 T cell receptor beta chains below were found in one sample sequenced in a study of shared clonotypes between healthy human individuals. Measured with immunoSEQ multiplex PCR; TCRdb has only the in-frame clones, and not every one. The sample has 2 million to 3 million clones, over 85% seen once. The sequenced material came from naive CD4+ T cells from PBMCs. Subset noted: CD45RA+ positively selected. These receptor sequences come from a man between 18 and 29 years old in good health. Some clones in this sample may be carry-over from other donors' samples.

The genes are TRBV4-1 and TRBJ2-5, with D unresolved. V was clipped by 1 base and J by 2 bases, with 11 bases between them. The CDR3 runs 15 residues. Germline assignment: CDR1 MGHRA and CDR2 YSYEKL. In DNA form, the CDR3 reads TGCGCCAGCAGCCAAGTTATAGGAAATCAAGAGACCCAGTACTTC. Protein: CASSQVIGNQETQYF.

This clone appeared a single time. The rearrangement links TRBV23-1 to TRBJ1-4, with TRBD1 as a possible D gene (6 bases). TRBV23-1 is an ORF, with its function uncertain. This CDR3 has 20 residues. The ends were cut back, 4 bases at V and 2 bases at J, with 26 bases in the middle. The CDR3 DNA follows: TGCGCCAGCAGTCCGAGAACTTCAGGGGCTGAAAAATCTACTAATGAAAAACTGTTTTTT. It codes for CASSPRTSGAEKSTNEKLFF.

The rearrangement links TRBV7-6 to TRBJ1-5; no reliable D call. V was shortened by 3 bases and J by 3 bases, with 9 bases between the two germline ends. The V gene's germline CDR1 is SGHVS and CDR2 FNYEAQ. CDR3 length: 14 residues. CDR3 sequence: CASSFGPLNQPQHF. The CDR3 DNA reads as TGTGCCAGCAGCTTTGGACCTCTCAATCAGCCCCAGCATTTT. The full variable domain, its missing parts supplied by reference TRBV7-6 and TRBJ1-5, is GAGVSQSPRYKVTKRGQDVALRCDPISGHVSLYWYRQALGQGPEFLTYFNYEAQQDKSGLPNDRFSAERPEGSISTLTIQRTEQRDSAMYRCASSFGPLNQPQHFGDGTRLSIL.

This chain joins TRBV2 and TRBJ1-4; D is undetermined. The V gene's germline CDR1 is SNHLY and CDR2 FYNNEI. This CDR3 spans 14 amino acids. The germline V and J ends were trimmed by 7 bases and 5 bases, with 14 bases remaining between them. For the CDR3, the DNA is TGTGCCAGCACCCCCCAAGGATCGAATGAAAAACTGTTTTTT. It is translated as CASTPQGSNEKLFF.

V gene TRBV7-2 combines with J gene TRBJ1-1; 9 bases line up with TRBD1. V lost 1 base, J lost 3 bases, and 6 bases stayed unmatched. This CDR3 is built from 16 residues. CDR1 and CDR2 (germline): SGHTA, FQGNSA. CDR3 nucleotides: TGTGCCAGCAGCTTAGTTTGGGACAGGGCTTACACTGAAGCTTTCTTT. The encoded protein is CASSLVWDRAYTEAFF.

The rearrangement links TRBV7-2 to TRBJ2-7; 7 nucleotides line up with TRBD1. Germline V gives CDR1 SGHTA, CDR2 FQGNSA. This CDR3 spans 14 amino acids. After removal of 3 bases from V and 4 bases from J, the junction contained 6 bases not matched to a gene. This chain's CDR3 is CASSLNRGGYEQYF. Written as DNA, the CDR3 is TGTGCCAGCAGCTTGAACAGGGGCGGGTACGAGCAGTACTTC.

CDR3 residues: CATSRVRGEFPQYF. In DNA form, the CDR3 reads TGTGCCACCAGCAGAGTGCGGGGCGAATTTCCCCAGTACTTC. The chain has TRBV15 and TRBJ2-5, with D maybe TRBD2 (6 bases). The V end lost 1 base, the J end lost 9 bases, and 15 bases lay between the germline ends. Germline lookup yields CDR1 LNHNV and CDR2 YYDKDF (reference sequence). CDR3 size: 14 residues.

V is TRBV5-1 and J is TRBJ2-3; 7 bases line up with TRBD2. This CDR3 contains 19 residues. In germline, CDR1 is SGHRS, CDR2 YFSETQ. V was clipped by 0 bases and J by 1 base; unmatched bases: 14. The CDR3 region is CASSLAPAGQKRGTDTQYF. As DNA, the CDR3 is TGCGCCAGCAGCTTGGCTCCAGCGGGGCAAAAGCGAGGCACAGATACGCAGTATTTT.

This clone was seen a single time. Other DNA sequences in the sample encode the same CDR3. This chain connects TRBV2 to TRBJ2-7, with D perhaps matching TRBD1 (5 bases). The ends were cut back, 3 bases at V and 2 bases at J, with 11 bases in the middle. The CDR3 runs 14 residues. Germline V gene data show CDR1 as SNHLY and CDR2 as FYNNEI. The CDR3 loop reads CASSEQGTTYEQYF. CDR3 in DNA: TGTGCCAGCAGTGAGCAGGGAACGACCTACGAGCAGTACTTC.